This T cell receptor beta chain was recorded in a study of blood T cell repertoires in COVID-19. Germline V gene sequence: CDR1 SGHAT, CDR2 FQDESV (reference sequence). The CDR3 length is 15 residues. Note on this clone: Germline is not matched at one junction end, which may reflect a read error.

Here immunoSEQ multiplex PCR was the method, and the copy in TCRdb shows in-frame clones only, minus some. This repertoire shows about 49,000 clones, 65% to 90% found once; its top ten account for about 2.7%. The chain is built from TRBV11-1 and TRBJ2-5; 9 nucleotides agree with TRBD1. This TCR came from a woman aged 55-69 years with acute or convalescent COVID-19. The sequenced sample consisted of peripheral blood. The CDR3 nucleotides read TGTGCCAGCAGCATAGCCGGGACAGGGCAAGAGACCCAGTACTTC. The encoded protein is CASSIAGTGQETQYF.